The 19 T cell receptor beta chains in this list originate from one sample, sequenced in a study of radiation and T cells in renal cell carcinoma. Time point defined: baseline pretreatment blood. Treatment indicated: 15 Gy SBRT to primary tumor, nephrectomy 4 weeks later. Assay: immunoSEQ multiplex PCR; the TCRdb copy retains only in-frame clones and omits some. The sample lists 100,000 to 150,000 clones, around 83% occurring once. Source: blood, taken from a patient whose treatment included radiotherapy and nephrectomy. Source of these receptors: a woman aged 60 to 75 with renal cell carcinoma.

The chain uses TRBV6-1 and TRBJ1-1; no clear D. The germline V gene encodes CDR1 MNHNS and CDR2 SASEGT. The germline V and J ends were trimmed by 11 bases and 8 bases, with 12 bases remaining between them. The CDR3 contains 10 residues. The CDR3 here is CASARTEAFF. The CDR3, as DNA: TGTGCCTCAGCGCGGACGGAAGCTTTCTTT.

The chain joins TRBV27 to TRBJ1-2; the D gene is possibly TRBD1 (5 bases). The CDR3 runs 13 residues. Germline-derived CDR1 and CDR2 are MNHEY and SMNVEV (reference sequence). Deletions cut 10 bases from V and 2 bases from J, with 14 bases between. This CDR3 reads CATSGGGNYGYTF. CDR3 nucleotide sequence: TGTGCCACCTCCGGGGGGGGGAACTATGGCTACACCTTC.

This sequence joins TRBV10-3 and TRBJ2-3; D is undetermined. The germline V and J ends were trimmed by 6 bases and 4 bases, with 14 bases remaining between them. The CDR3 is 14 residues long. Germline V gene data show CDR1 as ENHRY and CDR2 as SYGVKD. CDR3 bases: TGTGCCATCAGAGCCTCCAGATCGGCAGATACGCAGTATTTT. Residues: CAIRASRSADTQYF.

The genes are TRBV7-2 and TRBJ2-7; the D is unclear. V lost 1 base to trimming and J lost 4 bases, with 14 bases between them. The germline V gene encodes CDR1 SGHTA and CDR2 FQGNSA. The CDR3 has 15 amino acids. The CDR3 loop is CASSLEAGPLYEQYF. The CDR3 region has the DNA TGTGCCAGCAGCTTAGAGGCAGGTCCTCTTTACGAGCAGTACTTC.

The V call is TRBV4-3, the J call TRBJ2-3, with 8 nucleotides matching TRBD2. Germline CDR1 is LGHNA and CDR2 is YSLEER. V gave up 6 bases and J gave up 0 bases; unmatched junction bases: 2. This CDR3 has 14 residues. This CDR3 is CASRTGGSTDTQYF. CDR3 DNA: TGCGCCAGCAGGACGGGAGGGAGCACAGATACGCAGTATTTT.

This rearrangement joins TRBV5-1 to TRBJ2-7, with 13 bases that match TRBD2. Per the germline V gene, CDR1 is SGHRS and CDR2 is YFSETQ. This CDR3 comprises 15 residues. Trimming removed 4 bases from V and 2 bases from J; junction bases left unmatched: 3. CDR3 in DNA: TGCGCCAGCAGCCTGACTAGCGGGGGGACCTACGAGCAGTACTTC. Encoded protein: CASSLTSGGTYEQYF.

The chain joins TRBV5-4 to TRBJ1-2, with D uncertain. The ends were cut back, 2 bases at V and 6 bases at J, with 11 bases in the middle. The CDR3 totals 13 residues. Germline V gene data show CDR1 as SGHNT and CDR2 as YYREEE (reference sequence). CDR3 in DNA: TGTGCCAGCAGCTTCATCCAGGAAAATGGCTACACCTTC. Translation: CASSFIQENGYTF.

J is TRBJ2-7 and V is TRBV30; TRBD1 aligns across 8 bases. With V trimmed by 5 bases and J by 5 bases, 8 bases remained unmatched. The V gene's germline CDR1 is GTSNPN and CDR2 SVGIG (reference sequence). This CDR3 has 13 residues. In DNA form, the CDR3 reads TGTGCCTGGTTGGACAGGGACATCAACGAGCAGTACTTC. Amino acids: CAWLDRDINEQYF.

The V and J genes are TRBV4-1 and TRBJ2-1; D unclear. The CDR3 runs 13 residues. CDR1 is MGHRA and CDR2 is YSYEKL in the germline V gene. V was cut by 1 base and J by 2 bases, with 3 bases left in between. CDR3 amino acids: CASSQAAYNEQFF. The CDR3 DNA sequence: TGCGCCAGCAGCCAAGCCGCCTACAATGAGCAGTTCTTC.

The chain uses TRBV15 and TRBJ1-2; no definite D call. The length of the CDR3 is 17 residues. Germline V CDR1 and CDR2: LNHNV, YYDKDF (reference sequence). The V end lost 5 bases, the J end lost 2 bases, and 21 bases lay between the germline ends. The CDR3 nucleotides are TGTGCCACCAGCCCACTTGCGGCCCGGCGGGGAAACTATGGCTACACCTTC. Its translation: CATSPLAARRGNYGYTF.

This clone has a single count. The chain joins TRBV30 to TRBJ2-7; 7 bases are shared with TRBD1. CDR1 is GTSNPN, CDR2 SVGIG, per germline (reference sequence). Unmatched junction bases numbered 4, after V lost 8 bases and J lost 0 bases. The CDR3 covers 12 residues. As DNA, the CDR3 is TGTGCCGGCACAGGGGTCTCCTACGAGCAGTACTTC. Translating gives CAGTGVSYEQYF.

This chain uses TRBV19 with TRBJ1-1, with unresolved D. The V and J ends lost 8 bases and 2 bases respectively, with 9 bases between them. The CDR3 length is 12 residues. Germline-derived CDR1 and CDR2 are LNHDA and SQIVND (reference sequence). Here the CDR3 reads CASGWVNTEAFF. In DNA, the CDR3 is TGTGCCAGTGGGTGGGTAAACACTGAAGCTTTCTTT.

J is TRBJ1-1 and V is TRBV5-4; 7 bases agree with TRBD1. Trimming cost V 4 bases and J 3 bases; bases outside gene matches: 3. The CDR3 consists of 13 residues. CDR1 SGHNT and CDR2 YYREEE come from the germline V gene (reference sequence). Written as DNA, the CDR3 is TGTGCCAGCAGCCTCGACAGGGACACTGAAGCTTTCTTT. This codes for CASSLDRDTEAFF. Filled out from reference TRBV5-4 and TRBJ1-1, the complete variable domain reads ETGVTQSPTHLIKTRGQQVTLRCSSQSGHNTVSWYQQALGQGPQFIFQYYREEENGRGNFPPRFSGLQFPNYSSELNVNALELDDSALYLCASSLDRDTEAFFGQGTRLTVV.

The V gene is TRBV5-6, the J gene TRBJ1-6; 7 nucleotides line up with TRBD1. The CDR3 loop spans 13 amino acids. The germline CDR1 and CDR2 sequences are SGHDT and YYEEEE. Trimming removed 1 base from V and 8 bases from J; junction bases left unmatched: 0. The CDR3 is CASSLTGDSPLHF. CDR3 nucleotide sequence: TGTGCCAGCAGCTTGACAGGGGATTCACCCCTCCACTTT.

The DNA of the CDR3 is TGTGCCAGCAGGCCGACAGGCAATTCCATGTCCGGGGAGCTGTTTTTT. It codes for CASRPTGNSMSGELFF. The rearrangement joins TRBV28 to TRBJ2-2, with D perhaps matching TRBD1 (6 bases). Looked up from germline, CDR1 is MDHEN and CDR2 is SYDVKM. V lost 6 bases and J lost 6, with 20 bases in between. This CDR3 has 16 residues.

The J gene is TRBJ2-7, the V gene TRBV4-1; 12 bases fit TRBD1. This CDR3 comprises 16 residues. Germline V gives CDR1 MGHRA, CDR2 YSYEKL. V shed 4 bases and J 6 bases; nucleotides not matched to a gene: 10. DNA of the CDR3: TGCGCCAGCAGCCCAGCGGGACAGGGGGCTTTGAGCGAGCAGTACTTC. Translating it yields CASSPAGQGALSEQYF.

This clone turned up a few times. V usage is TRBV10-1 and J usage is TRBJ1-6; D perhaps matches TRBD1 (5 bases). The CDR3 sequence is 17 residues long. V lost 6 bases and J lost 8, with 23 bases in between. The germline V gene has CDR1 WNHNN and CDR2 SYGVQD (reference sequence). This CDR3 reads CASRAFRDPRMDSPLHF. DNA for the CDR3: TGCGCCAGCAGAGCCTTCCGGGACCCTCGGATGGATTCACCCCTCCACTTT.

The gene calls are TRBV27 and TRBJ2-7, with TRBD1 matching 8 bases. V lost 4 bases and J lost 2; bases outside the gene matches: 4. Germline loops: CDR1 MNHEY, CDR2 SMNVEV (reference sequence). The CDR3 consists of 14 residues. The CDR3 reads CASSSTGVTYEQYF. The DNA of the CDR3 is TGTGCCAGCAGTTCGACAGGGGTCACCTACGAGCAGTACTTC.

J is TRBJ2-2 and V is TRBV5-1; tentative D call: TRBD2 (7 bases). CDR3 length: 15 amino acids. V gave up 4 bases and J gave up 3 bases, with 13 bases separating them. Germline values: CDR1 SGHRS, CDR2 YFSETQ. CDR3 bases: TGCGCCAGCAGCCCCGCGGGGGCGCACACCGGGGAGCTGTTTTTT. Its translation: CASSPAGAHTGELFF.